Detailed here is one T cell receptor beta chain. Its specific antigen is unknown. Base qualities are not recorded, but no much larger clone differs from it by a single base. The donors were healthy, HIV-negative adults with no recently reported acute infections or vaccinations. All donors were Caucasian adults living in Nashville, Tennessee, USA. Magnetic negative selection was used to enrich CD4+ T cells, after which naive cells were positively selected on CD45RA and the negative fraction became the memory subset. Blood was obtained by leukapheresis, after which PBMCs were separated by Ficoll-Histopaque density gradient centrifugation and cryopreserved in liquid nitrogen vapor phase. Analytical flow cytometry was used to check the purity and quantity of every magnetically sorted T cell population. Genomic DNA was isolated from every sorted fraction and measured by UV absorbance on a Nanodrop 2000c.

The sample belongs to a study of shared clonotypes between healthy human individuals (dated by TCRdb to the early 2020s). Study-wide context: Two women and a few men aged 18 to 49 years were included in the cohort. Libraries were prepared and TCR repertoires were sequenced by different laboratories using diverse techniques, in order to increase sequencing depth and limit assay-specific biases. For each donor, CD4 naive and CD4 memory were each given three plates, CD8 naive was given two plates, and CD8 memory was given one plate. To estimate repertoire size and how much clonotypes are shared between individuals, the study performed deep sequencing of blood TCR repertoires from roughly five healthy adults. Leukapheresis yielded between about 0.85 and 10 billion PBMCs per donor.

From its cysteine to its phenylalanine, the CDR3 spans 16 amino acids. Just CDR3 DNA is preserved here, 48 bases in frame from base 1. The germline V gene sets CDR1 to MDHEN and CDR2 to SYDVKM. V trim: 7 bases; J trim: 7 bases; unmatched bases: 15. Using the deep immunoSEQ assay, multiplex PCR amplified TCR CDR3 regions from genomic DNA. Extracted genomic DNA from each cell subset was distributed evenly across all wells of several immunoSEQ 96-well plates, and each plate was treated as a replicate. For sorted subsets, each replicate PCR was loaded with 200 ng genomic DNA, equivalent to 25,000 to 30,000 T cell genomes. Purified libraries were measured with a Qubit 3.0 fluorometer, size-checked on a Bioanalyzer 2100, and measured again with the KAPA Library Quantification kit. A separate single-read 150-cycle Illumina NextSeq 550 flow cell was used to sequence each immunoSEQ 96-well plate. Under the source paper's analysis protocol: Because the immunoSEQ output held only junctional sequences and lacked quality scores, the filtering could not match the filtering applied to full-length reads. To assign V/J genes and CDR3, sequences were annotated against IMGT germline references using PyIR, a Python wrapper for IgBLAST v1.9. Reads were filtered out if the reads had weak V/J assignments (E-value above 1e-6), no CDR3, stop codons, out-of-frame junctions, or ambiguous translated residues. V3J clonotypes were defined as sequences sharing an identical inferred V gene, J gene, and CDR3 amino acid sequence. The percentage overlap between two repertoires was calculated by dividing the number of shared unique clonotypes by the size of the smaller repertoire. RTK rarefaction, the Chao1 estimator, and Recon v2.1 estimates of unobserved clonotypes were used to assess repertoire richness. For all TCRbeta clonotypes obtained by the gDNA method from a few donors, generation probabilities were computed with OLGA. In TCRdb, the immuneACCESS table is reduced to in-frame sequences with V and J assigned. These tables do not hold every clone; where another copy was compared, an unresolved V gene accounts for under half, and the others remain unexplained. The V and J calls and clone size come from that table; D and trimming were worked out from the DNA. The sample contains 780,000 or so clones, approximately 77% of them found a single time. The ten largest make up roughly 1.8% of the sample.

Broad study findings and their caveats: Sharing across four donors was observed for approximately 5% of naive CD4, over 3% of naive CD8, over 2% of memory CD4, and approximately 0.41% of memory CD8 clonotypes. Even with the large sequencing depth, rarefaction of the sorted-subset datasets indicated that sequencing was incomplete. Pairwise subsampling indicated that sequencing depth was expected to affect the degree of clonotype sharing among donors. Because the study included only a small number of donors, the genetic and exposure-history diversity represented was limited. Sampling was restricted to blood, and TCR repertoires in tissues likely differ from the TCR repertoires found in blood. Higher generation probabilities were observed for clonotypes shared by all four sorted-subset donors than for non-shared clonotypes. Naive subsets generally had larger estimated clonotype richness than memory subsets did.

The TCR was taken from a woman aged 25 to 39 in good health. The V gene is TRBV28 and the J gene is TRBJ2-1, with TRBD2 identical over 8 junction bases. The source material was memory CD4+ T cells sorted from blood. The cell subset or site tag for this specimen amounts to: CD45RA-negative fraction. CDR3 sequence: CASISLLSGSGNEQFF. The sequence in DNA is TGTGCCAGCATATCTCTTCTCAGCGGGAGCGGAAATGAGCAGTTCTTC.